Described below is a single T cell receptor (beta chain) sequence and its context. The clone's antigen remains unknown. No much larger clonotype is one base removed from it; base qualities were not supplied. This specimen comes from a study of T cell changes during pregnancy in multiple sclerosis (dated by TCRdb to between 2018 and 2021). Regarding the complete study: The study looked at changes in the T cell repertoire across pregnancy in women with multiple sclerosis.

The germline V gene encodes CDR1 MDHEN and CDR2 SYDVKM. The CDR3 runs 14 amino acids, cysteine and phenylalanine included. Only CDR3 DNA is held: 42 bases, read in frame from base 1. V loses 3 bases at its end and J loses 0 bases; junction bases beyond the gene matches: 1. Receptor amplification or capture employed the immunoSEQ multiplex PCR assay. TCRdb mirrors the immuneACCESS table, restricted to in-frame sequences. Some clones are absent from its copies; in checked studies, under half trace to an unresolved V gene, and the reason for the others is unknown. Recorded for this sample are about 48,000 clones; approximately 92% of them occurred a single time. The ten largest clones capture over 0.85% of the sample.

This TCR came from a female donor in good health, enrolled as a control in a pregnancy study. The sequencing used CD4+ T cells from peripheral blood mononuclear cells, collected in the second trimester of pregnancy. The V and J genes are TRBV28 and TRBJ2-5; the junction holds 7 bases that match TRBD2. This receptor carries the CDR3 CASSLGGYQETQYF. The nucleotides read TGTGCCAGCAGTTTGGGAGGGTACCAAGAGACCCAGTACTTC.